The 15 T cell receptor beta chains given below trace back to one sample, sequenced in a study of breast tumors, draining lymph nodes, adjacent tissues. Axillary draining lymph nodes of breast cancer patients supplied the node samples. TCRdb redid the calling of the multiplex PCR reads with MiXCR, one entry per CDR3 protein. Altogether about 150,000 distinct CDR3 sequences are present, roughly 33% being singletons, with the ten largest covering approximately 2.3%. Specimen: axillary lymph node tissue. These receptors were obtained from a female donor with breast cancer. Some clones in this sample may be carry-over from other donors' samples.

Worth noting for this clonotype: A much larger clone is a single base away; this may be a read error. The CDR3 sequence is CASSYPTTSGGEHYEQYV. As DNA, the CDR3 is TGTGCCAGCAGTTACCCCACTACTAGCGGGGGGGAACACTACGAGCAGTACGTC. V gene TRBV6-2 or TRBV6-3 combines with J gene TRBJ2-7; the match to TRBD2 covers 13 bases. The CDR3 is 18 residues long. Germline V lookup: CDR1 MNHEY, CDR2 SVGEGT. V shed 2 bases and J 3 bases; nucleotides not matched to a gene: 10.

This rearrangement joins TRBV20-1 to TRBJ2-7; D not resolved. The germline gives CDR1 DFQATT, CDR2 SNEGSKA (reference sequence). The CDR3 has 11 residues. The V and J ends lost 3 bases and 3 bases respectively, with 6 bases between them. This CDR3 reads CSASDHYEQYF. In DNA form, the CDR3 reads TGCAGTGCTAGTGATCACTACGAGCAGTACTTC.

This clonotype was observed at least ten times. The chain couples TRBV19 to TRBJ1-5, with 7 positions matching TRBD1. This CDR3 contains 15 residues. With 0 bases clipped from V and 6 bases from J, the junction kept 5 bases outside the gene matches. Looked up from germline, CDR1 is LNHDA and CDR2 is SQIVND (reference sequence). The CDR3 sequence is CASSIETGLGQPQHF. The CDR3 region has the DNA TGTGCCAGTAGTATAGAGACAGGGCTGGGTCAGCCCCAGCATTTT.

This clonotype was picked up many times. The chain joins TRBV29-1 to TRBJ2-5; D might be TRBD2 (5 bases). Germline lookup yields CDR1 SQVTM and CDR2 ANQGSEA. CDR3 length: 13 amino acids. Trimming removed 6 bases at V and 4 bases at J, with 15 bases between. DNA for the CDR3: TGCAGCGTGCAGATCCTAGGAGGAGAGACCCAGTACTTC. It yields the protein CSVQILGGETQYF.

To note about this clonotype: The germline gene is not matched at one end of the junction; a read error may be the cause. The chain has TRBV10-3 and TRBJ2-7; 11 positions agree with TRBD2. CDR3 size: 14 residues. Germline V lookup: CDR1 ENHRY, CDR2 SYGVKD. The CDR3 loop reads CTMGEGLADEEQYF. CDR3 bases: TGTACCATGGGGGAGGGACTAGCGGACGAAGAGCAGTACTTC.

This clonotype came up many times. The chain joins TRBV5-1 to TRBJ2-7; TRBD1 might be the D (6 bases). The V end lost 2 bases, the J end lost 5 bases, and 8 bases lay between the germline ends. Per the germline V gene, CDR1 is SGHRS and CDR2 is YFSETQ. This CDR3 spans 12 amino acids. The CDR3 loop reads CASSFSGDEQYF. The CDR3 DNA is TGCGCCAGCAGCTTTTCAGGGGACGAGCAGTACTTC.

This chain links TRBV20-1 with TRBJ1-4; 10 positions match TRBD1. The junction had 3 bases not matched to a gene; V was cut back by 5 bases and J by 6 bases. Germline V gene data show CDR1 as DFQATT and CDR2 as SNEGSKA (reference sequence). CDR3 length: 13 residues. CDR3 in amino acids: CSASGTGDEKLFF. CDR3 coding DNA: TGCAGTGCTTCCGGGACAGGGGATGAAAAACTGTTTTTT.

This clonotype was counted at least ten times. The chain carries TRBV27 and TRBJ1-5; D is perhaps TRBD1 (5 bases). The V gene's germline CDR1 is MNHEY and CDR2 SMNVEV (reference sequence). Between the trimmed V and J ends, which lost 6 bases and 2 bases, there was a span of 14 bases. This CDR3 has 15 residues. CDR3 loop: CASSSGFGGNQPQHF. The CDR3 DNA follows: TGTGCCAGCAGCTCAGGGTTTGGGGGCAATCAGCCCCAGCATTTT.

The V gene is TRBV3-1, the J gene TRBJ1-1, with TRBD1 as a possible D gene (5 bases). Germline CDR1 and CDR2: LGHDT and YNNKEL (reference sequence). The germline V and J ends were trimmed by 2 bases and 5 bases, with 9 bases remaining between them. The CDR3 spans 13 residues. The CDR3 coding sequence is TGTGCCAGCAGCCAACAGGGAAATACTGAAGCTTTCTTT. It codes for CASSQQGNTEAFF.

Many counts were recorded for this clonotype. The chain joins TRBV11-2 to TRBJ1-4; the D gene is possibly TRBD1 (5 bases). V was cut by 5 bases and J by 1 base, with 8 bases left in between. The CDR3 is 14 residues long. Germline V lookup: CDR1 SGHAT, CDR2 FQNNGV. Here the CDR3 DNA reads TGTGCCAGCAGCCGTGACAGAACTAATGAAAAACTGTTTTTT. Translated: CASSRDRTNEKLFF.

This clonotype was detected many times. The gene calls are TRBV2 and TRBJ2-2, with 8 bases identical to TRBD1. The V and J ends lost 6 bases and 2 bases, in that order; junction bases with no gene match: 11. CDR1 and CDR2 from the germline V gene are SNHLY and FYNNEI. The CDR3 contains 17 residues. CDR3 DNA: TGTGCCAGCAGCTCATACCGGGACAGGAGCAACACCGGGGAGCTGTTTTTT. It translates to CASSSYRDRSNTGELFF.

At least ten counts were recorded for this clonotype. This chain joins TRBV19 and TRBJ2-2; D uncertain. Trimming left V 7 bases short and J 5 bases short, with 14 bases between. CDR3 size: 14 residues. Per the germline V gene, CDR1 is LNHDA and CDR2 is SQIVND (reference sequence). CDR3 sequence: CASTPITWTGELFF. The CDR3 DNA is TGTGCCAGTACCCCCATTACATGGACCGGGGAGCTGTTTTTT.

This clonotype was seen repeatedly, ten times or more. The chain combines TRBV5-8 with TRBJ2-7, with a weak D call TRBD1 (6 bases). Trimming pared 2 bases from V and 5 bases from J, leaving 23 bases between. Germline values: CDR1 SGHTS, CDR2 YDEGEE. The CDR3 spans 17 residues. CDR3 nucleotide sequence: TGTGCCAGCAGCTTTGGGTCCGGGACATCCATGGGCGACGAGCAGTACGTC. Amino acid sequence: CASSFGSGTSMGDEQYV.

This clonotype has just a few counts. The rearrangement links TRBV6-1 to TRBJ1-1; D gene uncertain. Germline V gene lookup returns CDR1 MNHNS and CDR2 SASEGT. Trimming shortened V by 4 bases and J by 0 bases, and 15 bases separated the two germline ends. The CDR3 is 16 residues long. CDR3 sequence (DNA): TGTGCCAGCAGTGGGAATCCGGTACAATTGAACACTGAAGCTTTCTTT. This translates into CASSGNPVQLNTEAFF.

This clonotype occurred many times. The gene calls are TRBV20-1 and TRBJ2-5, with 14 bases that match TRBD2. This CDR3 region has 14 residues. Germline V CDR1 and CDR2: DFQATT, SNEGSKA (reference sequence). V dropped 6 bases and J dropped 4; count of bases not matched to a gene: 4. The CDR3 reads CSATTSGGAETQYF. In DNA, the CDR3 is TGCAGTGCCACGACTAGCGGGGGGGCAGAGACCCAGTACTTC.